This T cell receptor beta chain comes out of a study of cytomegalovirus exposure and HLA in healthy donors. Study background: The Caucasian-associated ancestry cluster held 80% to 90% of a few hundred genotyped donors.

Germline-derived CDR1 and CDR2 are SEHNR and FQNEAQ (reference sequence). The CDR3 runs to 13 residues. Trimming took 1 base from V and 8 from J, leaving 10 bases between them. The PCR made use of 60 Vbeta and 13 Jbeta primers. TCRdb's copy holds only in-frame clones and misses some; the assay was immunoSEQ multiplex PCR. The table lists about 160,000 clones, roughly three quarters of them singletons, with about 1.3% in the top ten. The sequence came from a man aged 55 to 70 in good health and CMV-seronegative. Source material: PBMCs. V and J are TRBV7-9 and TRBJ2-3; weak D call: TRBD2 (6 bases). CDR3 sequence: CASSLEGRSTQYF. Here the CDR3 DNA reads TGTGCCAGCAGCTTAGAGGGGAGGAGTACGCAGTATTTT.